A selection of T cell receptor beta chains follows, all from one sample in a study of CD8 T cells in Susac syndrome. A single record per CDR3 protein comes from TCRdb applying MiXCR to the immunoSEQ multiplex PCR reads. The table has fewer than 150,000 distinct CDR3 sequences, about 95% seen once. Sequencing was carried out using CD4+ T cells from PBMCs. These receptors came from a human donor in good health. Both conserved end residues are trimmed from each CDR3. A D gene is named only where the DNA matches it firmly.

CDR3,D,J,V
AWSEGGERYGYT,.,TRBJ1-2,TRBV30
ASTPRGKAYEQY,.,TRBJ2-7,TRBV3-1
ASSARDSQETQY,.,TRBJ2-5,TRBV19
ASSSGDLSYEQY,.,TRBJ2-7,TRBV28
ASSLHPPEQY,.,TRBJ2-7,TRBV7-9
ASSLAKQTNYGYT,.,TRBJ1-2,TRBV12-3/TRBV12-4
ASSFDQGGYGYT,.,TRBJ1-2,TRBV7-2
ASSQAPGFQETQY,.,TRBJ2-5,TRBV4-1
ASSQGPTRRGETQY,.,TRBJ2-5,TRBV3-1
ASSPGGGGLGTEAF,.,TRBJ1-1,TRBV3-1
ASSLGGATDTQY,.,TRBJ2-3,TRBV28
ASSALTEAF,.,TRBJ1-1,TRBV7-9
ASSERHGGGAFGYT,.,TRBJ1-2,TRBV25-1
ASSGRGGGSTYEQY,TRBD2,TRBJ2-7,TRBV2
ASSLRGQQRGGTIY,TRBD1,TRBJ1-3,TRBV5-1
ASSLGTNTGELF,.,TRBJ2-2,TRBV2
ASSLGTLNTGELF,.,TRBJ2-2,TRBV5-1
ASSLGPREGDTGELF,.,TRBJ2-2,TRBV7-8
ASSLYTTGNHYGYT,.,TRBJ1-2,TRBV7-2
ASSPLVVGNQPQH,.,TRBJ1-5,TRBV7-2
ASSPARTGNGYT,TRBD1,TRBJ1-2,TRBV28
ASSLGRPSTGELF,.,TRBJ2-2,TRBV7-2
ASSFRGVVTGELF,.,TRBJ2-2,TRBV12-3/TRBV12-4
ASSQARETTEAF,.,TRBJ1-1,TRBV3-1
ASSIERLNTEAF,.,TRBJ1-1,TRBV19
ASSLASLSGGYGYT,.,TRBJ1-2,TRBV7-9
ASSLRAGANTGELF,.,TRBJ2-2,TRBV27
AWGPGPNQPQH,.,TRBJ1-5,TRBV30
ASSQGLLITEAF,.,TRBJ1-1,TRBV14
ASSLYQGSGYT,.,TRBJ1-2,TRBV7-9
SARDTGMDGYT,.,TRBJ1-2,TRBV20-1
SARPGTSTDTQY,.,TRBJ2-3,TRBV29-1
ASSASGISAETQY,TRBD2,TRBJ2-5,TRBV5-1
ASSRQGSGELF,.,TRBJ2-2,TRBV19
ASFSGTGGAGANVLT,TRBD1,TRBJ2-6,TRBV5-1
ASTIAGVGPNEQF,TRBD2,TRBJ2-1,TRBV10-2
ASRTGLAGYNEQF,TRBD2,TRBJ2-1,TRBV28
ATGSLRGRASNQPQH,.,TRBJ1-5,TRBV15
ASSPGSYSGNTIY,.,TRBJ1-3,TRBV18
ASGDGRYEQY,.,TRBJ2-7,TRBV3-1
ASSAGRQDNQPQH,.,TRBJ1-5,TRBV12-3/TRBV12-4
ASSPTVTTAYEQY,.,TRBJ2-7,TRBV18
ASSYSIAQASSYEQY,.,TRBJ2-7,TRBV6-2/TRBV6-3
ASSLVGSTGELF,.,TRBJ2-2,TRBV5-1